The present T cell receptor (beta chain) was sequenced within a study of blood T cell repertoires in COVID-19. This CDR3 is built from 18 residues. The junction had 13 bases not matched to a gene; V was cut back by 6 bases and J by 5 bases. Germline V gives CDR1 LGHNA, CDR2 YNFKEQ. Original data processing: Estimated nucleated cell counts came from reference gene primer amplification. TCRdb's copy holds only in-frame clones and misses some; the assay was immunoSEQ multiplex PCR. The V and J calls and clone size are taken from that table; D and trimming were inferred from the DNA. This sample has about 460,000 clones; about nine tenths occur once, and the top ten carry approximately 8.3%. Which cohort a participant joined came from the clinical history participants gave. Recovered participants had two consecutive negative NP/OP PCR tests, healthcare professional clearance, or symptom resolution.

Sequenced sample: PBMCs or T cells enriched from blood (not recorded which). The receptor was derived from a woman aged 55-69 years who had recovered from COVID-19. This rearrangement joins TRBV4-2 to TRBJ2-5; the match to TRBD2 covers 15 bases. The CDR3 reads CASSGSGLAGGPGETQYF. The CDR3, as DNA: TGTGCCAGCAGTGGGTCAGGACTAGCGGGGGGGCCTGGGGAGACCCAGTACTTC.